These 17 T cell receptor beta chains were sequenced from one sample in a study of shared T cell receptors in the human thymus. TCRdb's table, derived via immunoSEQ multiplex PCR, lists solely in-frame clones and lacks some. The sample carries hundreds of thousands of clones, 88% recorded once. The same sample was also studied in work on human thymus T cells.

The sequencing input was thymocytes. Receptor source: a boy younger than two with a congenital heart defect.

The CDR3 nucleotides read TGTGCCAGCTCACCACTGGGAAGGACTAGCGGGGGACCCACCGGGGAGCTGTTTTTT. Encoded protein: CASSPLGRTSGGPTGELFF. V gene TRBV18 combines with J gene TRBJ2-2; 13 positions agree with TRBD2. Germline-derived CDR1 and CDR2 are KGHSH and LQKENI. After removal of 1 base from V and 4 bases from J, the junction contained 9 bases not matched to a gene. The CDR3 contains 19 residues.

This chain uses TRBV10-2 with TRBJ2-2; 8 nucleotides agree with TRBD2. Germline V CDR1 and CDR2: WSHSY, SAAADI. With 6 bases clipped from V and 5 bases from J, the junction kept 8 bases outside the gene matches. This CDR3 is built from 15 residues. The CDR3 sequence is CASSGPAGVTGELFF. CDR3 DNA: TGCGCCAGCAGCGGGCCAGCGGGAGTAACCGGGGAGCTGTTTTTT.

The chain recombines TRBV5-6 with TRBJ2-6; TRBD1 might be the D (7 bases). The CDR3 has 18 amino acids. Per the germline V gene, CDR1 is SGHDT and CDR2 is YYEEEE. The V gene lost 3 bases and the J gene lost 0 bases, with 16 bases spanning the gap. The CDR3: CASSWRGHVSSGANVLTF. The CDR3 DNA follows: TGTGCCAGCAGCTGGAGGGGGCACGTATCCTCTGGGGCCAACGTCCTGACTTTC.

This chain links TRBV4-3 with TRBJ1-4; maybe TRBD1 (5 bases). Germline values: CDR1 LGHNA, CDR2 YSLEER. CDR3 length equals 17 residues. The V end lost 0 bases, the J end lost 7 bases, and 18 bases lay between the germline ends. CDR3 protein: CASSQDKEGPVSEKLFF. In nucleotides, the CDR3 is TGCGCCAGCAGCCAAGATAAGGAGGGGCCAGTGAGTGAAAAACTGTTTTTT.

V gene TRBV4-2 combines with J gene TRBJ2-7; TRBD2 aligns across 11 bases. The V gene's germline CDR1 is LGHNA and CDR2 YNFKEQ. V lost 0 bases, J lost 6 bases, and 25 bases stayed unmatched. The length of the CDR3 is 22 residues. The DNA for the CDR3 is TGTGCCAGCAGCCAAGATGAGCCCTCCGGGACAGGGTATGATCTAGCGGGAGGCGAGCAGTACTTC. Its translation: CASSQDEPSGTGYDLAGGEQYF.

This rearrangement joins TRBV27 to TRBJ2-7; D is possibly TRBD1 (6 bases). Germline V gives CDR1 MNHEY, CDR2 SMNVEV (reference sequence). The CDR3 totals 15 residues. Trimming shortened V by 3 bases and J by 2 bases, and 14 bases separated the two germline ends. This CDR3 reads CASSLGRGVPYEQYF. CDR3 bases: TGTGCCAGCAGTTTGGGCAGGGGTGTACCCTACGAGCAGTACTTC.

The J gene is TRBJ1-1, the V gene TRBV4-1; 10 bases match TRBD1. CDR1 and CDR2 (germline): MGHRA, YSYEKL. CDR3 length equals 15 residues. Trimming cost V 4 bases and J 4 bases; bases outside gene matches: 6. The CDR3 DNA sequence: TGCGCCAGCAGCCCCCGGGACAGGGGCAGCACTGAAGCTTTCTTT. This encodes CASSPRDRGSTEAFF.

The chain links TRBV6-5 to TRBJ2-7, with 8 bases lining up with TRBD2. Trimming at V came to 6 bases and at J to 5 bases, leaving 6 bases not matched to a gene. The CDR3 has 13 residues. Germline assignment: CDR1 MNHEY and CDR2 SVGAGI. The CDR3 loop is CASSPRGGNEQYF. The CDR3 nucleotides are TGTGCCAGCAGCCCCCGGGGGGGCAACGAGCAGTACTTC.

The chain is built from TRBV7-8 and TRBJ2-7; the match to TRBD1 covers 11 bases. Germline V gene lookup returns CDR1 SGHVS and CDR2 FQNEAQ. The CDR3 spans 15 residues. After removal of 6 bases from V and 4 bases from J, the junction contained 8 bases not matched to a gene. The CDR3 region has the DNA TGTGCCAGCAGATCCCTGGGACAGGGGGTTTACGAGCAGTACTTC. This encodes CASRSLGQGVYEQYF.

This clone was counted a few times. The V and J genes are TRBV11-3 and TRBJ1-3; possibly TRBD1 for D (6 bases). Germline loops: CDR1 SGHNT, CDR2 YENEEA. The CDR3 contains 14 residues. Trimming pared 5 bases from V and 11 bases from J, leaving 19 bases between. The CDR3 nucleotides are TGTGCCAGCAGCCTAGCGGATCAGGGGATCCCCATATATTTT. It translates to CASSLADQGIPIYF.

The J gene is TRBJ2-1, the V gene TRBV15, with D possibly TRBD2 on 5 matching bases. Germline CDR1 LNHNV, CDR2 YYDKDF (reference sequence). The CDR3 is 17 residues long. The V and J ends lost 3 bases and 6 bases respectively, with 21 bases between them. The CDR3 loop reads CATSSRSSIHRGNEQFF. For the CDR3, the DNA is TGTGCCACCAGCAGTAGATCCTCTATCCACCGGGGCAATGAGCAGTTCTTC. The entire variable domain, with the rest obtained from reference TRBV15 and TRBJ2-1, is as follows: DAMVIQNPRYQVTQFGKPVTLSCSQTLNHNVMYWYQQKSSQAPKLLFHYYDKDFNNEADTPDNFQSRRPNTSFCFLDIRSPGLGDTAMYLCATSSRSSIHRGNEQFFGPGTRLTVL.

The rearrangement uses TRBV7-9 and TRBJ2-7, with D perhaps matching TRBD1 (6 bases). Germline assignment: CDR1 SEHNR and CDR2 FQNEAQ (reference sequence). This CDR3 contains 13 residues. V lost 3 bases and J 5 bases, leaving 11 bases between the germline ends. This CDR3 reads CASSLGALDEQYF. The CDR3 region has the DNA TGTGCCAGCAGCTTGGGGGCATTGGACGAGCAGTACTTC.

V usage is TRBV4-1 and J usage is TRBJ2-2; 8 bases line up with TRBD1. The V and J ends lost 0 bases and 1 base, in that order; junction bases with no gene match: 7. The CDR3 totals 18 residues. Germline CDR1 MGHRA, CDR2 YSYEKL. Written as DNA, the CDR3 is TGCGCCAGCAGCCAAGATCGGGAAGGACAGGGGAACACCGGGGAGCTGTTTTTT. It encodes CASSQDREGQGNTGELFF.

In this sample, this clone turned up once. The chain uses TRBV14 and TRBJ2-6; 9 bases map to TRBD1. The V gene's germline CDR1 is SGHDN and CDR2 FVKESK. Unmatched junction bases numbered 6, after V lost 6 bases and J lost 0 bases. The CDR3 contains 17 residues. The CDR3 here is CASRSGTGPSGANVLTF. In nucleotides, the CDR3 is TGTGCCAGCAGGTCCGGGACAGGGCCCTCTGGGGCCAACGTCCTGACTTTC.

A few counts support this clone. CDR3 sequence (DNA): TGTGCCAGTAGTAAAATAGGACTAGCGGGGTACGAGCAGTACTTC. This codes for CASSKIGLAGYEQYF. This chain uses TRBV19 with TRBJ2-7; 12 nucleotides line up with TRBD2. The germline CDR1 and CDR2 sequences are LNHDA and SQIVND (reference sequence). J was trimmed by 4 bases and V by 4 bases; bases with no gene match: 5. The CDR3 runs to 15 residues.

CDR3 sequence reads: CASSLREVDGRAGQGATNEKLFF. For the CDR3, the DNA is TGCGCCAGCAGCTTACGTGAAGTAGATGGCCGGGCGGGACAGGGAGCAACTAATGAAAAACTGTTTTTT. The rearrangement uses TRBV5-1 and TRBJ1-4; 9 nucleotides align to TRBD1. V trimming: 2 bases; J trimming: 0 bases; junction bases outside the gene matches: 23. The CDR3 sequence is 23 residues long. Looked up from germline, CDR1 is SGHRS and CDR2 is YFSETQ.

The chain is built from TRBV12-5 and TRBJ1-2, with unresolved D. V was cut by 10 bases and J by 3 bases, with 18 bases left in between. This CDR3 has 14 residues. From germline, CDR1 is LGHNT and CDR2 FRNRAP. Written as DNA, the CDR3 is TGTGCTATCCCCGGGCCCCGGAGGGACTATGGCTACACCTTC. This gives the protein CAIPGPRRDYGYTF.